These T cell receptor beta chains were read from a single sample in a study of control samples from healthy donors and cancer patients. Sequencing used immunoSEQ multiplex PCR; TCRdb keeps in-frame clones, though not all of them. This sample has tens of thousands of clones, with around 87% found just once. The specimen was PBMCs. The origin of the receptors is a woman aged 55 to 70 with lung cancer. The CDR3 runs from the conserved cysteine through the conserved F or W. D genes are given only for firm matches. Some rows mark clone size as missing; the rest say once, few, many or name a class of expanded clone.

clone size | J gene | D gene | V gene | CDR3 DNA | CDR3 protein
NA | TRBJ1-5 | NA | TRBV27 | TGTGCCAGCAGTTTAACCAATAGCAATCAGCCCCAGCATTTT | CASSLTNSNQPQHF
NA | TRBJ1-1 | TRBD1 | TRBV5-1 | TGCGCCAGCAGCATCGGGACAGGGGAAGGCACTGAAGCTTTCTTT | CASSIGTGEGTEAFF
NA | TRBJ1-1 | NA | TRBV2 | TGTGCCAGCCGGCCTTCAGTCGCAGTCAAGGAGACTGAAGCTTTCTTT | CASRPSVAVKETEAFF
NA | TRBJ2-3 | NA | TRBV19 | TGTGCCAGTAGTTTCACAGGAGGTTTGCGCACAGATACGCAGTATTTT | CASSFTGGLRTDTQYF
NA | TRBJ1-4 | NA | TRBV4-1 | TGCGCCAGCAGCCAGGCAATTCAACGGGACGGCAGCGAAAAACTGTTTTTT | CASSQAIQRDGSEKLFF
few | TRBJ2-5 | NA | TRBV5-1 | TGCGCCAGCAGCCAACCAGGGACCCAAGAGACCCAGTACTTC | CASSQPGTQETQYF
NA | TRBJ2-7 | TRBD2 | TRBV20-1 | TGCAGTGCTAGTAACGGGGGACTAGCGGGGGGAGATGGCGAGCAGTACTTC | CSASNGGLAGGDGEQYF
NA | TRBJ2-2 | TRBD1 | TRBV7-8 | TGTGCCAGCAGCTCGGGGACAGGGTTCGGCACCGGGGAGCTGTTTTTT | CASSSGTGFGTGELFF
NA | TRBJ1-4 | NA | TRBV28 | TGTGCCAGCAGTCCACCAGACAATGAAAAACTGTTTTTT | CASSPPDNEKLFF
NA | TRBJ1-2 | TRBD1 | TRBV2 | TGTGCCAGCATGAGGGACGCCAGGGGGGGCTACACCTTC | CASMRDARGGYTF
NA | TRBJ1-5 | NA | TRBV9 | TGTGCCAGCAGCTCCGGGACGGGAAGCCAGCCCCAGCATTTT | CASSSGTGSQPQHF
NA | TRBJ2-5 | NA | TRBV5-1 | TGCGCCAGCAGCCCCACAACAGGGGAGACCCAGTACTTC | CASSPTTGETQYF
NA | TRBJ2-7 | NA | TRBV7-9 | TGTGCCTGGGGCGGGAACAGCTACGAGCAGTACTTC | CAWGGNSYEQYF
once | TRBJ2-5 | NA | TRBV6-6 | TGTGCCAGCAGACAGGGCGGGAGCGGGGAGACCCAGTACTTC | CASRQGGSGETQYF
NA | TRBJ1-2 | NA | TRBV6-1 | TGTGCCAGCAGTTCCCGACGAGACAGTGGCTATGGCTACACCTTC | CASSSRRDSGYGYTF
NA | TRBJ1-2 | NA | TRBV6-1 | TGTGCCAGCAGTGATTTAAAGTCGGCAGCTTCTAACTATGGCTACACCTTC | CASSDLKSAASNYGYTF
NA | TRBJ1-4 | TRBD1 | TRBV5-4 | TGTGCCAGCAGTTTCCGGACAGGGGGCCCAACTAATGAAAAACTGTTTTTT | CASSFRTGGPTNEKLFF
NA | TRBJ1-1 | NA | TRBV6-6 | TGTGCCAGCAGCCCGGGCCTCGAAGCTTTCTTT | CASSPGLEAFF
once | TRBJ2-7 | NA | TRBV3-1/TRBV3-2 | TGTGCCAGCAGCCACTCCTACGAGCAGTACTTC | CASSHSYEQYF
NA | TRBJ1-1 | NA | TRBV7-9 | TGTGCCAGCAGCTCACTCCTGGGATCTGAAGCTTTCTTT | CASSSLLGSEAFF
NA | TRBJ2-6 | TRBD2 | TRBV3-1/TRBV3-2 | TGTGCCAGCAGCCCATTCACGGGACTAGCGATCTCTGGGGCCAACGTCCTGACTTTC | CASSPFTGLAISGANVLTF
NA | TRBJ1-5 | NA | TRBV28 | TGTGCCAGCAGTTTAGCGGGACCCCCCCAGCCCCAGCATTTT | CASSLAGPPQPQHF
NA | TRBJ1-2 | NA | TRBV2 | TGTGCCAGCAGCCCTGACAGTAACTATGGCTACACCTTC | CASSPDSNYGYTF
NA | TRBJ2-1 | TRBD1 | TRBV27 | TGTGCCAGCAGAATGGACAGGAGCTCCTACAATGAGCAGTTCTTC | CASRMDRSSYNEQFF
NA | TRBJ2-3 | TRBD1 | TRBV19 | TGTGCCACCCAACCGGACAGGGACGGCACAGATACGCAGTATTTT | CATQPDRDGTDTQYF
NA | TRBJ2-7 | TRBD2 | TRBV11-1 | TGTGCCAGCAGCCCGGGACTAGCGGGCTTCGAGCAGTACTTC | CASSPGLAGFEQYF
NA | TRBJ1-3 | NA | TRBV5-4 | TGTGCCAGCGGATCCGACTCTGGAAACACCATATATTTT | CASGSDSGNTIYF
NA | TRBJ2-7 | TRBD2 | TRBV18 | TGTGCCAGCTCACCAGGCGGGGGAACACTTTACGAGCAGTACTTC | CASSPGGGTLYEQYF
NA | TRBJ1-4 | NA | TRBV7-9 | TGTGCCAGCAGCTTGCGCCAGGGGAATGAAAAACTGTTTTTT | CASSLRQGNEKLFF
NA | TRBJ2-2 | NA | TRBV7-2 | TGTGCCAGCAGCAAGAGAGGGCTCGGGACCGGGGAGCTGTTTTTT | CASSKRGLGTGELFF
NA | TRBJ1-1 | NA | TRBV12-3/TRBV12-4 | TGTGCCAGCAGCCCTGAGTGGGCCACTGAAGCTTTCTTT | CASSPEWATEAFF
NA | TRBJ1-1 | NA | TRBV5-6 | TGTGCCAGCACCCTGGGAGCGGGGGGGACTGAAGCTTTCTTT | CASTLGAGGTEAFF
NA | TRBJ2-2 | NA | TRBV19 | TGTGCCAGTAAGACGGAGCTGAACACCGGGGAGCTGTTTTTT | CASKTELNTGELFF
NA | TRBJ1-2 | NA | TRBV6-5 | TGTGCCAGCAGTTACGGCGAGGGTTTTTATGGCTACACCTTC | CASSYGEGFYGYTF
NA | TRBJ1-2 | TRBD1 | TRBV9 | TGTGCCAGCAGCGTAGAGGGACAGGGAGGCTATGGCTACACCTTC | CASSVEGQGGYGYTF